Listed below are T cell receptor beta chains from one sample, sequenced in a study of blood T cells in healthy people across ages. In TCRdb, the 5' RACE reads were re-called with MiXCR into one record per CDR3 protein. Among 1,800,000 or so distinct CDR3 sequences, more than 35% were seen once, and the ten largest hold 20% to 25%. The sample consisted of blood. Receptor source: a human donor in good health. Each CDR3 is given with its conserved first and last residue. Clone size, where shown, is once, few, many, or a class for clones that have expanded.

v_gene	abundance	j_gene	CDR3aa
TRBV7-2	NA	TRBJ1-1	CATTLDRKAFF
TRBV6-6	few	TRBJ2-1	CASSWTSGGDEQFF
TRBV5-5	NA	TRBJ2-3	CASSLLAGHTDTQYF
TRBV7-3	many	TRBJ1-1	CASSLMGFTEAFF
TRBV15	many	TRBJ2-3	CATSSRKRGVTDTQYF
TRBV5-1	NA	TRBJ2-1	CASSPSLALGMNEQFF
TRBV28	many	TRBJ2-6	CASTGVSGANVLTF
TRBV20-1	few	TRBJ2-7	CSARRPLSYEQYF
TRBV5-5	NA	TRBJ1-2	CASSPDDVPGFYGYTF
TRBV7-8	NA	TRBJ2-1	CASSPPGGTYNEQFF
TRBV20-1	few	NA	CSARAFGTPGGYETQYF
TRBV9	few	TRBJ2-1	CASSPGQGFYNEQFF
TRBV7-6	NA	TRBJ2-7	CASSPESRYEQYF
TRBV6-1	NA	TRBJ1-1	CASSDGIMNTEAFF
TRBV15	NA	TRBJ2-5	CATSHSGTVEETQYF
TRBV4-2	NA	TRBJ1-2	CASSPGGVGNYGYTF
TRBV12-3/TRBV12-4	NA	TRBJ2-7	CASRANVLYEQYF
TRBV27	NA	TRBJ1-2	CASSSSRFGTGGHGYTF
TRBV7-2	few	TRBJ1-6	CASSLSRVLNSPLHF
TRBV6-2/TRBV6-3	few	TRBJ1-5	CASSYGIQPQHF
TRBV7-2	NA	TRBJ1-5	CASSPESHNQPQHF
TRBV4-3	NA	NA	CACSQGIPTGASGYEQYF
TRBV15	few	TRBJ2-7	CATSRGDPTGEQYF
TRBV7-8	few	TRBJ2-7	CASSLMNRAQSYEQYF
TRBV20-1	NA	TRBJ1-2	CSARAVQGINGYTF
TRBV28	NA	TRBJ2-6	CASSFLDNLPQTNVLTF
TRBV10-3	NA	TRBJ1-5	CAISGQRSNQPQHF
TRBV20-1	many	TRBJ2-6	CSASERTSGANVLTF
TRBV7-3	NA	TRBJ2-1	CASSLGGWKDEQFF
TRBV20-1	few	TRBJ2-3	CSAARDGTSTDTQYF
TRBV5-1	once	TRBJ1-1	CASRGDGTRTEAFF